These T cell receptor beta chains were read from a single sample in a study of response to subunit inactivated influenza vaccine. TCRdb itself ran the RT-PCR reads through MiXCR, one entry per CDR3 protein. The table lists about 540,000 distinct CDR3 sequences, approximately 24% of them singletons. Separately, the same data were catalogued under a study of T cells expressing NK-cell markers.

The sample in question was CD4+ T cells sorted from PBMCs, obtained 12 days after vaccination. The receptor set was obtained from a man in his forties or fifties who received an inactivated influenza vaccine. CDR3s include the opening cysteine and the closing phenylalanine or tryptophan. A D gene is named only where the DNA matches it firmly. Size is omitted from some rows. Given values are once, few, many or a class for expanded clones.

v_gene: TRBV5-4
d_gene: TRBD1
abundance: few
j_gene: TRBJ2-3
CDR3nt: TGTGCCAGCAGCGGCCCCAGGGGGAACTCAGATACGCAGTATTTT
CDR3aa: CASSGPRGNSDTQYF

v_gene: TRBV6-1
d_gene: .
abundance: .
j_gene: TRBJ2-3
CDR3nt: TGTGCCAGCAGTGAAGATGTCGGGGGCACAGATACGCAGTATTTT
CDR3aa: CASSEDVGGTDTQYF

v_gene: TRBV20-1
d_gene: .
abundance: .
j_gene: TRBJ2-7
CDR3nt: TGCAGTGCCCCCAGGAGGGGCCACGAGCAGTACTTC
CDR3aa: CSAPRRGHEQYF

v_gene: TRBV15
d_gene: .
abundance: .
j_gene: TRBJ1-2
CDR3nt: TGTGCCACCAGCAGAGTGAATAGGGGAGGCTATGGCTACACCTTC
CDR3aa: CATSRVNRGGYGYTF

v_gene: TRBV10-3
d_gene: TRBD1
abundance: few
j_gene: TRBJ2-3
CDR3nt: TGTGCCACCCTACAGGGGGTTAGCACAGATACGCAGTATTTT
CDR3aa: CATLQGVSTDTQYF

v_gene: TRBV29-1
d_gene: TRBD2
abundance: .
j_gene: TRBJ2-1
CDR3nt: TGCAGCGTTGACATAGGGACTAGCGGGTTTTCCGGCGAGTTCTTC
CDR3aa: CSVDIGTSGFSGEFF

v_gene: TRBV27
d_gene: TRBD1
abundance: .
j_gene: TRBJ1-4
CDR3nt: TGTGCCAGCACGGGGACAGTGGGTGAAAAACTGTTTTTT
CDR3aa: CASTGTVGEKLFF

v_gene: TRBV10-3
d_gene: .
abundance: .
j_gene: TRBJ1-1
CDR3nt: TGTGCCATGTCCGGGATGGTGGACACTGAAGCTTTCTTT
CDR3aa: CAMSGMVDTEAFF

v_gene: TRBV6-5
d_gene: .
abundance: .
j_gene: TRBJ2-5
CDR3nt: TGTGCCAGCAGTTACTCGTTTTCCGGCCGGGGAGTTGTTGGGACCCAGTACTTC
CDR3aa: CASSYSFSGRGVVGTQYF

v_gene: TRBV20-1
d_gene: .
abundance: .
j_gene: TRBJ1-4
CDR3nt: TGCAGTGCTAGAGAAGGGGGGGCCTATAATGAAAAACTGTTTTTT
CDR3aa: CSAREGGAYNEKLFF

v_gene: TRBV7-2
d_gene: .
abundance: few
j_gene: TRBJ2-7
CDR3nt: TGTGCCAGCAGTTCCAACCGGGAACCCCCCTACGAGCAGTACTTC
CDR3aa: CASSSNREPPYEQYF

v_gene: TRBV10-3
d_gene: .
abundance: .
j_gene: TRBJ2-3
CDR3nt: TGTGCCGTCAGCCCAGGGTTGGAGGTCACAGATACGCAGTATTTT
CDR3aa: CAVSPGLEVTDTQYF

v_gene: TRBV3-1
d_gene: .
abundance: few
j_gene: TRBJ2-2
CDR3nt: TGTGCCAGCAGCCAAGATATAGGGACCGGGGAGCTGTTTTTT
CDR3aa: CASSQDIGTGELFF

v_gene: TRBV20-1
d_gene: TRBD2
abundance: few
j_gene: TRBJ2-1
CDR3nt: TGCAGTGCTAGAGCCCCTACTAGCGGGAGGGCCAATGAGCAGTTCTTC
CDR3aa: CSARAPTSGRANEQFF

v_gene: TRBV20-1
d_gene: TRBD2
abundance: .
j_gene: TRBJ2-1
CDR3nt: TGCAGTGCTCTCTCCCGGAAGCGGGAGAACTCCTACAATGAGCAGTTCTTC
CDR3aa: CSALSRKRENSYNEQFF

v_gene: TRBV20-1
d_gene: .
abundance: .
j_gene: TRBJ1-5
CDR3nt: TGCAGTGCTAGTCGGGGGGCAAATAGCAATCAGCCCCAGCATTTT
CDR3aa: CSASRGANSNQPQHF

v_gene: TRBV5-1
d_gene: TRBD2
abundance: .
j_gene: TRBJ2-3
CDR3nt: TGCGCCAGCAGCTTGAGGTGGTCTAGCGGGAGCACAGATACGCAGTATTTT
CDR3aa: CASSLRWSSGSTDTQYF

v_gene: TRBV11-2
d_gene: .
abundance: few
j_gene: TRBJ2-3
CDR3nt: TGTGCCAGCAGCTTAGATCTTGGATTTTCTAGCACAGATACGCAGTATTTT
CDR3aa: CASSLDLGFSSTDTQYF

v_gene: TRBV9
d_gene: .
abundance: .
j_gene: TRBJ2-2
CDR3nt: TGTGCCAGCAGCGTAGTAGCGCGGACCCTGAACACCGGGGAGCTGTTTTTT
CDR3aa: CASSVVARTLNTGELFF

v_gene: TRBV30
d_gene: .
abundance: few
j_gene: TRBJ1-6
CDR3nt: TGTGCCTGGAGTTTTGGGAGTTCACCCCTCCACTTT
CDR3aa: CAWSFGSSPLHF

v_gene: TRBV5-6
d_gene: .
abundance: few
j_gene: TRBJ1-6
CDR3nt: TGTGCCAGCAGCGGCCCCGATGTTTCACCCCTCCACTTT
CDR3aa: CASSGPDVSPLHF

v_gene: TRBV27
d_gene: .
abundance: few
j_gene: TRBJ2-3
CDR3nt: TGTGCCAGCAGTTGGACGGTGCGGGATACGCAGTATTTT
CDR3aa: CASSWTVRDTQYF